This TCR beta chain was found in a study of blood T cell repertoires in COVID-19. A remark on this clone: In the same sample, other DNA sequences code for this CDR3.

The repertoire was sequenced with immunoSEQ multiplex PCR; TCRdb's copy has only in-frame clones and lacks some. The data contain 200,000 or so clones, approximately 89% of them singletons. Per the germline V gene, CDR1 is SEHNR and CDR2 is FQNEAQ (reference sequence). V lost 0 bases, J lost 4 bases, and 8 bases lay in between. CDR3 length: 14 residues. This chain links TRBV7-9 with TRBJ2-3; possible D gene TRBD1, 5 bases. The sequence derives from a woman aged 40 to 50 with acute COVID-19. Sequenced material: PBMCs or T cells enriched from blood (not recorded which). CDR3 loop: CASSLAGAADTQYF. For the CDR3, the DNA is TGTGCCAGCAGCTTAGCAGGGGCGGCAGATACGCAGTATTTT.